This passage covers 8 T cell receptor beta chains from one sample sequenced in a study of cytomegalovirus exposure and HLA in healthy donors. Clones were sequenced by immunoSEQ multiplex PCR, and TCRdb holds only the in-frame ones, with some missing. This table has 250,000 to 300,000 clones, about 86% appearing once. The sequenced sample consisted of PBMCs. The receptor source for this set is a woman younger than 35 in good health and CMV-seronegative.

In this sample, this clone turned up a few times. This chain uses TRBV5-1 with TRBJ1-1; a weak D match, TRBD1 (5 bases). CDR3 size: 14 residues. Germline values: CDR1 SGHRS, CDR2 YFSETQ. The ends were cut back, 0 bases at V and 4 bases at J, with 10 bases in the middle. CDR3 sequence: CASSLEGVITEAFF. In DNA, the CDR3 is TGCGCCAGCAGCTTGGAAGGGGTGATCACTGAAGCTTTCTTT.

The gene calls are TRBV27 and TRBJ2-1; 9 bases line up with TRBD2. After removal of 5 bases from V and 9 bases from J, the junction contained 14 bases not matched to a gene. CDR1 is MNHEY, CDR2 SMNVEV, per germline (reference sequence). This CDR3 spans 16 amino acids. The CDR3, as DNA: TGTGCCAGCAGTCTCCGACTGGCGGGAGGGCCCGGTGAGCAGTTCTTC. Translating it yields CASSLRLAGGPGEQFF.

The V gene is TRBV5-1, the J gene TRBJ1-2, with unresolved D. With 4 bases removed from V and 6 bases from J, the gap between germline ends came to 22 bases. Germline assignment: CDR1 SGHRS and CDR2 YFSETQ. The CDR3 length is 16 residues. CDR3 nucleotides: TGCGCCAGCAGCCCAGGCTGGGAGGGAGGGCATGATGGCTACACCTTC. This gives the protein CASSPGWEGGHDGYTF. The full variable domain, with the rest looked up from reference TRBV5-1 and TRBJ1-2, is KAGVTQTPRYLIKTRGQQVTLSCSPISGHRSVSWYQQTPGQGLQFLFEYFSETQRNKGNFPGRFSGRQFSNSRSEMNVSTLELGDSALYLCASSPGWEGGHDGYTFGSGTRLTVV.

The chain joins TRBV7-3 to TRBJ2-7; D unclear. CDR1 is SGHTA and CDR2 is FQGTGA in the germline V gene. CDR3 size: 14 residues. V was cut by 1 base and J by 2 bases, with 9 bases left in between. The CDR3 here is CASSLNGLTYEQYF. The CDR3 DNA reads TGTGCCAGCAGCTTAAACGGGTTAACCTACGAGCAGTACTTC.

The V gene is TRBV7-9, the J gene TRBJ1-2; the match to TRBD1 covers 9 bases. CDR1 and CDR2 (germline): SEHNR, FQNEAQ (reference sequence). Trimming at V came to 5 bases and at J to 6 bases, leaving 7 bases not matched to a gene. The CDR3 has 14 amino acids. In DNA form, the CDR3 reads TGTGCCAGCAGCAGAGACAGGGGGACTGATGGCTACACCTTC. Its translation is CASSRDRGTDGYTF.

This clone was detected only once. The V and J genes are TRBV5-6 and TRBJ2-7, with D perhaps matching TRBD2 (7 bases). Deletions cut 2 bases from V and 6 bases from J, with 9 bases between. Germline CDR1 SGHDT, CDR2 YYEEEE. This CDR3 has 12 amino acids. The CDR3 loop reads CASSLGGGEQYF. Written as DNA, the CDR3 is TGTGCCAGCAGCTTAGGGGGGGGCGAGCAGTACTTC.

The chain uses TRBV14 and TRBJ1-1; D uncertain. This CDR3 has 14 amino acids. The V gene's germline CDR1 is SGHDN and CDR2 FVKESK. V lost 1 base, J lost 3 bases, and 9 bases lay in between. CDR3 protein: CASSQAGSYTEAFF. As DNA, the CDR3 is TGTGCCAGCAGCCAAGCCGGGAGCTACACTGAAGCTTTCTTT.

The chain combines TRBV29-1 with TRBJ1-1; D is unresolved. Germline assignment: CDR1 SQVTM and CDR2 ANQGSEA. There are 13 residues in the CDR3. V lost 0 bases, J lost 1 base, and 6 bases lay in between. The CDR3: CSVEDYRNTEAFF. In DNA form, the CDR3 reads TGCAGCGTTGAAGATTACAGGAACACTGAAGCTTTCTTT.